These 7 T cell receptor beta chains originate from one sample sequenced in a study of blood T cell repertoires in COVID-19. Sequencing used immunoSEQ multiplex PCR; TCRdb keeps in-frame clones, though not all of them. This sample yields fewer than 200,000 clones, of which about 86% are seen a single time; approximately 0.93% belongs to the top ten. The sequencing sample was made of peripheral blood. Receptors originate from a woman between 18 and 29 years old who had recovered from COVID-19.

The chain employs TRBV19 and TRBJ2-5; no firm D call. V was clipped by 3 bases and J by 1 base, with 6 bases between them. Germline assignment: CDR1 LNHDA and CDR2 SQIVND (reference sequence). The CDR3 is 13 residues long. CDR3 residues: CASSIYRQETQYF. The CDR3 DNA reads TGTGCCAGTAGTATTTATCGCCAAGAGACCCAGTACTTC.

The table lists this clone with a few counts. The rearrangement joins TRBV30 to TRBJ1-1, with D uncertain. The CDR3 contains 13 residues. V lost 0 bases to trimming and J lost 1 base, with 6 bases between them. Per germline, CDR1 GTSNPN and CDR2 SVGIG (reference sequence). This CDR3 is CAWSVGGNTEAFF. CDR3 nucleotide sequence: TGTGCCTGGAGTGTCGGTGGGAACACTGAAGCTTTCTTT.

The rearrangement joins TRBV27 to TRBJ2-1; 15 positions match TRBD2. CDR1 is MNHEY and CDR2 is SMNVEV in the germline V gene (reference sequence). V shed 8 bases and J 8 bases; nucleotides not matched to a gene: 10. This CDR3 is built from 16 residues. CDR3 loop: CASGLAGGPWADEQFF. The CDR3 DNA reads TGTGCCAGCGGACTAGCGGGAGGGCCTTGGGCTGATGAGCAGTTCTTC.

In DNA form, the CDR3 reads TGCAGCGGATCCAGGGGGCGTGATGAGCAGTTCTTC. Encoded protein: CSGSRGRDEQFF. The V and J genes are TRBV29-1 and TRBJ2-1; 8 bases agree with TRBD1. The CDR3 is 12 amino acids. Germline CDR1 is SQVTM and CDR2 is ANQGSEA. V lost 7 bases, J lost 8 bases, and 7 bases stayed unmatched.

The chain combines TRBV10-3 with TRBJ1-1, with TRBD1 as a possible D gene (6 bases). The CDR3 is 14 residues long. V was shortened by 0 bases and J by 4 bases, with 9 bases between the two germline ends. Germline-derived CDR1 and CDR2 are ENHRY and SYGVKD. The CDR3 loop is CAISESGGTTEAFF. CDR3 sequence (DNA): TGTGCCATCAGTGAGTCAGGGGGTACCACTGAAGCTTTCTTT.

The CDR3 DNA is TGCGCCAGCAGCTCAACGACGGGACAAGAGACCCAGTACTTC. It translates to CASSSTTGQETQYF. The chain carries TRBV5-1 and TRBJ2-5; possible D gene TRBD2, 5 bases. Germline CDR1 reads SGHRS; CDR2 reads YFSETQ. The germline V and J ends were trimmed by 3 bases and 2 bases, with 11 bases remaining between them. This CDR3 has 14 residues.

The rearrangement uses TRBV27 and TRBJ1-1, with D tentatively TRBD1 (6 bases). V lost 4 bases, J lost 5 bases, and 8 bases lay in between. Germline-derived CDR1 and CDR2 are MNHEY and SMNVEV (reference sequence). The CDR3 covers 12 residues. CDR3 sequence (DNA): TGTGCCAGCAGTTCCACAGGGACTGAAGCTTTCTTT. As protein: CASSSTGTEAFF.